The present T cell receptor beta chain was sequenced within a study of T cells in Graves' hyperthyroidism and ophthalmopathy. Trimming stripped 3 bases from V and 1 base from J, with 13 bases between. The CDR3 contains 15 residues. In germline, CDR1 is SNHLY, CDR2 FYNNEI. There were TCR beta CDR3 regions amplified from RNA transcripts. HTBI primers were used for first-round RT-PCR of the TCR CDR3. One entry per CDR3 protein results from TCRdb running MiXCR on the multiplex PCR reads. In the table there are fewer than 850,000 distinct CDR3 sequences, around a sixth of which are singletons. With a duration under 2 months, the hyperthyroidism was newly diagnosed in patients aged 18 to 65. Out of 8.5 to 10 ml of fresh peripheral blood came the PBMCs. At least ten counts were recorded for this clonotype.

The V gene is TRBV2, the J gene TRBJ2-7; no clear D. The sequenced material came from blood. The clonotype comes from a man in his fifties or sixties with Graves' hyperthyroidism. For the CDR3, the DNA is TGTGCCAGCAGTGAGGGTCGGACCGCGTCCTACGAGCAGTACTTC. As protein: CASSEGRTASYEQYF.